Below, 2 T cell receptor beta chains from the same sample are listed, as sequenced in a study of blood T cells in healthy people across ages. It was with a sample-barcoded 5' primer and a J-beta primer mix that a second PCR of about 6 to 12 cycles was run. From the 5' RACE reads, TCRdb called clonotypes with MiXCR, one entry per CDR3 protein. The table includes over 950,000 distinct CDR3 sequences, roughly 50% detected once. The sample consisted of blood. The receptors were sampled from a woman between 55 and 75 years old in good health.

This chain joins TRBV20-1 and TRBJ2-4, with TRBD2 identical over 9 bases. Germline values: CDR1 DFQATT, CDR2 SNEGSKA (reference sequence). Trimming took 3 bases from V and 5 from J; bases not matched to a gene: 5. This CDR3 is 14 amino acids long. CDR3: CSARVAGVENIQYF. In DNA form, the CDR3 reads TGCAGTGCTAGGGTAGCGGGAGTGGAAAACATTCAGTACTTC.

This clonotype was picked up a small number of times. This chain uses TRBV7-9 with TRBJ2-4; 9 nucleotides line up with TRBD1. The J call may be faulty, since TRBJ2-7 better matches the DNA end. The germline V gene has CDR1 SEHNR and CDR2 FQNEAQ (reference sequence). This CDR3 has 14 amino acids. The CDR3 loop is CASSPGTGRFEQYF. CDR3 nucleotides: TGTGCCAGCAGCCCCGGGACAGGGCGGTTCGAGCAGTACTTC.